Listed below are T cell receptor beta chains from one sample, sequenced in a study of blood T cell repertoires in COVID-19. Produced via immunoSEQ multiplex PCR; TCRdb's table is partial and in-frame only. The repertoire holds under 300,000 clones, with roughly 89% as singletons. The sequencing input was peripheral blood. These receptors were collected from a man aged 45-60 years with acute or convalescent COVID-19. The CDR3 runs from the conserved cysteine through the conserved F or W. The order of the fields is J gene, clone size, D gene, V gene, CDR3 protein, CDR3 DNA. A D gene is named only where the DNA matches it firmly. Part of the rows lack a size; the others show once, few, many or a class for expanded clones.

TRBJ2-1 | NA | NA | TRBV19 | CASSIQGNYNEQFF | TGTGCCAGTAGTATCCAGGGCAACTACAATGAGCAGTTCTTC
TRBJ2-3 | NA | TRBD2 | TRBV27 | CASRVAGRDTQYF | TGTGCCAGCAGGGTAGCGGGGAGGGATACGCAGTATTTT
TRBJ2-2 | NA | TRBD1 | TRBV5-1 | CASSLGPGQGAIPANTGELFF | TGCGCCAGCAGCTTGGGCCCGGGACAGGGGGCGATCCCCGCGAACACCGGGGAGCTGTTTTTT
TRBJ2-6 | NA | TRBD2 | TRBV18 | CASSLREGEGANVLTF | TGTGCCAGCTCCCTCCGGGAGGGTGAGGGGGCCAACGTCCTGACTTTC
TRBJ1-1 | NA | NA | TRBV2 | CASSGQERTEAFF | TGTGCCAGCAGTGGGCAAGAGAGGACTGAAGCTTTCTTT
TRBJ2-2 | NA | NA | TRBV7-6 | CASSLVVGTGELFF | TGTGCCAGCAGCTTAGTCGTCGGCACCGGGGAGCTGTTTTTT
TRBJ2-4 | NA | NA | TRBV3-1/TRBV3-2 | CASSQALRGTAKNIQYF | TGTGCCAGCAGCCAAGCTCTTAGGGGTACAGCCAAAAACATTCAGTACTTC
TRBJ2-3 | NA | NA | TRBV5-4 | CASSFPGDGGTDTQYF | TGTGCCAGCAGCTTCCCGGGGGACGGGGGCACAGATACGCAGTATTTT
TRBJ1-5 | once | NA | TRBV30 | CAWSKKAAGVNQPQHF | TGTGCCTGGAGTAAGAAGGCGGCAGGGGTGAATCAGCCCCAGCATTTT
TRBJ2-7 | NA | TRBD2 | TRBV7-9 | CASRSGGLSEQYF | TGTGCCAGCAGGTCGGGGGGGCTAAGTGAGCAGTACTTC
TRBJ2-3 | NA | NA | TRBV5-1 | CASSLAEVGGDTSTDTQYF | TGCGCCAGCAGCTTGGCGGAGGTCGGGGGAGATACTAGCACAGATACGCAGTATTTT
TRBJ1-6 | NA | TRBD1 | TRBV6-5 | CASSYSGGQRNSPLHF | TGTGCCAGCAGTTACTCAGGGGGACAGCGTAATTCACCCCTCCACTTT
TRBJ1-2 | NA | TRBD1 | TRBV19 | CASSTQGAIGYTF | TGTGCCAGTAGTACTCAGGGGGCGATCGGCTACACCTTC
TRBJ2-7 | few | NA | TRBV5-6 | CASSPLPTGIGHEQYF | TGTGCCAGCAGCCCGTTACCTACAGGGATTGGTCACGAGCAGTACTTC
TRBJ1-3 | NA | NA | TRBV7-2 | CASSLLGGRGNTIYF | TGTGCCAGCAGCTTATTGGGGGGAAGAGGAAACACCATATATTTT
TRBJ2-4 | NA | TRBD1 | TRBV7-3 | CASSLLQDRTIAKNIQYF | TGTGCCAGCAGCCTATTACAGGACAGGACAATAGCCAAAAACATTCAGTACTTC
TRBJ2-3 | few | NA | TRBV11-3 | CASSPYSSTDTQYF | TGTGCCAGCAGCCCCTACTCTAGCACAGATACGCAGTATTTT
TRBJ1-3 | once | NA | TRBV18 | CASSPRDIRRDTIYF | TGTGCCAGCTCACCCAGGGACATCAGGCGGGACACCATATATTTT
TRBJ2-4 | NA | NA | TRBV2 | CASSEQGGQYF | TGTGCCAGCAGTGAACAGGGAGGTCAGTACTTC
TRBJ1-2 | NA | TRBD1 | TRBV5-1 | CASSSGQVAHGYTF | TGCGCCAGCAGCTCAGGACAGGTCGCACATGGCTACACCTTC
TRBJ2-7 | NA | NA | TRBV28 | CASSPTGTILEQYF | TGTGCCAGCAGTCCAACCGGGACAATTCTAGAGCAATACTTC
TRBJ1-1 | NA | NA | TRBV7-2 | CASSLGQLNTEAFF | TGTGCCAGCAGCTTAGGACAGTTGAACACTGAAGCTTTCTTT
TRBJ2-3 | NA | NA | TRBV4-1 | CASSQAWTANTQYF | TGCGCCAGCAGCCAAGCTTGGACAGCAAATACGCAGTATTTT
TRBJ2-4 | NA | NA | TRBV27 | CASSLSATGAKNIQYF | TGTGCCAGCAGTTTATCCGCAACGGGGGCCAAAAACATTCAGTACTTC
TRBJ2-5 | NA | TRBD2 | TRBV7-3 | CASSLGSGGGFQETQYF | TGTGCCAGCAGCTTGGGATCGGGGGGTGGATTCCAAGAGACCCAGTACTTC
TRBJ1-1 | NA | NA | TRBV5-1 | CASSYQFFGGTEAFF | TGCGCCAGCAGCTATCAGTTCTTTGGTGGCACTGAAGCTTTCTTT
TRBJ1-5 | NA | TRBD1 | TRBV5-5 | CASRPGQGMNQPQHF | TGTGCCAGCAGACCGGGACAGGGGATGAATCAGCCCCAGCATTTT
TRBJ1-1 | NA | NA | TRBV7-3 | CASSLTPGGANTEAFF | TGTGCCAGCAGCTTAACCCCCGGTGGGGCGAACACTGAAGCTTTCTTT
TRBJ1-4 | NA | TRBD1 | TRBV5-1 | CASSLTGENEKLFF | TGCGCCAGCAGCCTTACAGGGGAGAATGAAAAACTGTTTTTT
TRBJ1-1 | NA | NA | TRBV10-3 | CAISDVLGARNTEAFF | TGTGCCATCAGTGATGTCTTGGGGGCGAGAAACACTGAAGCTTTCTTT
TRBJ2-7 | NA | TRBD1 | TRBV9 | CASSRGQGAYEQYF | TGTGCCAGCAGCCGCGGACAGGGGGCCTACGAGCAGTACTTC
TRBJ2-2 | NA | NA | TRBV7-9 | CASSFGGAAGELFF | TGTGCCAGCAGCTTTGGCGGGGCGGCCGGGGAGCTGTTTTTT
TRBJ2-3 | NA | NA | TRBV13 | CASSLGPGETDTQYF | TGTGCCAGCAGCTTAGGTCCAGGGGAGACAGATACGCAGTATTTT
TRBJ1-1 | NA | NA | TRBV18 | CASSTGVNTEAFF | TGTGCCAGCTCGACAGGAGTCAACACTGAAGCTTTCTTT
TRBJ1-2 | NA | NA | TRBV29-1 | CSVGTGRGYTF | TGCAGCGTTGGAACAGGTCGGGGCTACACCTTC
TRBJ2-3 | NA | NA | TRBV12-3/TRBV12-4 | CASSPREGPRDF | TGTGCCAGCAGTCCCCGTGAGGGTCCGAGGGATTTT